This section outlines one TCR beta chain sequence together with its context. Extraction of total RNA produced a minimum of 5.5 micrograms from each sample. This record belongs to a study of blood T cells in healthy people across ages. Germline V CDR1 and CDR2: SGHTA, FQGNSA. The ends were cut back, 2 bases at V and 4 bases at J, with 16 bases in the middle. The CDR3 extends over 16 amino acids. A second PCR of 7 to 11 cycles used a sample-barcoded 5' primer and a J-beta primer mix. Each CDR3 protein is one row after TCRdb ran MiXCR on the 5' RACE reads. The sample shows approximately 800,000 distinct CDR3 sequences, around half of them seen only once.

J is TRBJ2-3 and V is TRBV7-2, with a tentative D call TRBD1 (6 bases). Sequencing was carried out using blood. The sequence was collected from a man older than 75 in good health. The CDR3 sequence is CASSLSGPGESDTQYF. CDR3 sequence (DNA): TGTGCCAGCAGCTTATCCGGGCCAGGGGAATCAGATACGCAGTATTTT.